The 31 T cell receptor beta chains listed next were all sequenced from one sample in a study of T cells after yellow fever vaccination. TCRdb reprocessed the 5' RACE reads via MiXCR and lists one record per CDR3 protein. The table shows roughly 340,000 distinct CDR3 sequences, with 3% to 4.5% occurring only once. Material: PBMCs, obtained 5 days after the yellow fever booster vaccination. These TCRs come from a man between 18 and 29 years old who received the YFV17D yellow fever vaccine.

This clonotype appeared many times. This sequence joins TRBV6-6 and TRBJ2-3, with 7 bases fitting TRBD1. V shed 8 bases and J 6 bases; nucleotides not matched to a gene: 8. The CDR3 length is 13 residues. Germline V CDR1 and CDR2: MNHNY, SVGAGI (reference sequence). CDR3 region: CASSGQTKDTQYF. In nucleotides, the CDR3 is TGTGCCAGCTCGGGACAGACGAAGGATACGCAGTATTTT.

The chain couples TRBV7-2 to TRBJ2-4, with D perhaps assigned TRBD1 or TRBD2 (5 bases each). This CDR3 region has 15 residues. Trimming removed 2 bases at V and 7 bases at J, with 15 bases between. Germline V gives CDR1 SGHTA, CDR2 FQGNSA. CDR3 DNA sequence: TGTGCCAGCAGCTTAAACGGCGGGTGGGGCAACATTCAGTACTTC. This encodes CASSLNGGWGNIQYF. Using reference TRBV7-2 and TRBJ2-4 for the parts outside the CDR3, the full variable domain is GAGVSQSPSNKVTEKGKDVELRCDPISGHTALYWYRQSLGQGLEFLIYFQGNSAPDKSGLPSDRFSAERTGGSVSTLTIQRTQQEDSAVYLCASSLNGGWGNIQYFGAGTRLSVL.

The V call is TRBV7-3, the J call TRBJ1-3; D is unclear. From germline, CDR1 is SGHTA and CDR2 FQGTGA. V lost 4 bases and J lost 4, with 11 bases in between. There are 14 residues in the CDR3. Written as DNA, the CDR3 is TGTGCCAGCAGCTCTAGAAAGGTCGGAAACACCATATATTTT. This translates into CASSSRKVGNTIYF.

This clonotype was detected ten times or more. The chain combines TRBV20-1 with TRBJ2-4; 11 bases line up with TRBD2. V trimming: 3 bases; J trimming: 7 bases; junction bases outside the gene matches: 5. CDR3 length: 14 amino acids. Germline V CDR1 and CDR2: DFQATT, SNEGSKA (reference sequence). CDR3 loop: CSARLASGGNIQYF. The CDR3 bases are TGCAGTGCTAGGTTGGCTAGCGGGGGGAACATTCAGTACTTC.

V usage is TRBV15 and J usage is TRBJ2-1, with D possibly matching TRBD1 (6 bases). CDR3 length equals 17 residues. CDR1 is LNHNV and CDR2 is YYDKDF in the germline V gene (reference sequence). Trimming left V 0 bases short and J 2 bases short, with 14 bases between. The CDR3 DNA follows: TGTGCCACCAGCAGAGATCGAGGGGGAAGCACCTACAATGAGCAGTTCTTC. This sequence encodes CATSRDRGGSTYNEQFF.

This clonotype was seen a handful of times. The rearrangement links TRBV29-1 to TRBJ2-3, with D perhaps TRBD2 (6 bases). Germline CDR1 and CDR2: SQVTM and ANQGSEA. V was trimmed by 4 bases and J by 5 bases, leaving 10 bases between them. The CDR3 loop spans 12 amino acids. CDR3 bases: TGCAGCGTTGCGGGGGATAAAGATACGCAGTATTTT. Residues: CSVAGDKDTQYF.

This clonotype showed up just a few times. The V gene is TRBV7-2, the J gene TRBJ1-2; no definite D call. V lost 11 bases, J lost 8 bases, and 15 bases lay in between. Germline CDR1 and CDR2: SGHTA and FQGNSA. CDR3 length: 11 residues. In DNA form, the CDR3 reads TGTGCCCTAGTACTCAGTGACGGCTACACCTTC. This encodes CALVLSDGYTF.

V is TRBV5-1 and J is TRBJ2-1; 8 positions match TRBD2. CDR3 length: 15 residues. V shed 6 bases, J shed 6 bases, and the junction held 11 bases outside the gene matches. The germline V gene has CDR1 SGHRS and CDR2 YFSETQ. Here the CDR3 reads CASTDPLAGSNEQFF. CDR3 DNA: TGCGCCAGCACCGATCCCTTAGCGGGGTCCAATGAGCAGTTCTTC.

J is TRBJ1-6 and V is TRBV7-2, with 7 bases identical to TRBD1. The germline V gene has CDR1 SGHTA and CDR2 FQGNSA. This CDR3 has 16 residues. Trimming took 5 bases from V and 7 from J; bases not matched to a gene: 11. Written as DNA, the CDR3 is TGTGCCAGCAGCCTAGGGGGCAGTCCGATAAATTCACCCCTCCACTTT. It yields the protein CASSLGGSPINSPLHF.

This clonotype was detected a few times. The rearrangement links TRBV4-3 to TRBJ2-2; 9 bases agree with TRBD1. V was clipped by 1 base and J by 4 bases; unmatched bases: 4. The CDR3 covers 16 residues. Germline CDR1 and CDR2: LGHNA and YSLEER. For the CDR3, the DNA is TGCGCCAGCAGCCAAGGTCGGACAGGGGTCACCGGGGAGCTGTTTTTT. It yields the protein CASSQGRTGVTGELFF.

The sample holds a few counts of this clonotype. The J gene is TRBJ2-7, the V gene TRBV11-1; TRBD1 aligns across 10 bases. Germline CDR1 SGHAT, CDR2 FQDESV (reference sequence). CDR3 length: 15 amino acids. Trimming at V came to 2 bases and at J to 2 bases, leaving 3 bases not matched to a gene. The CDR3 coding sequence is TGTGCCAGCAGCTTATTTGGACAGGGGGCCTACGAGCAGTACTTC. This translates into CASSLFGQGAYEQYF.

This clonotype was observed at least ten times. The chain employs TRBV6-5 and TRBJ1-4; possible D gene TRBD1, 5 bases. CDR3 length: 14 amino acids. Germline CDR1 and CDR2: MNHEY and SVGAGI. The V and J ends lost 1 base and 6 bases respectively, with 9 bases between them. CDR3 sequence reads: CASSYWGGDEKLFF. The CDR3 DNA reads as TGTGCCAGCAGTTACTGGGGAGGGGATGAAAAACTGTTTTTT.

This clonotype was seen more than once but under ten times. The chain couples TRBV7-2 to TRBJ2-7; D is possibly TRBD1 or TRBD2 (5 bases each). Germline V gene lookup returns CDR1 SGHTA and CDR2 FQGNSA. CDR3 size: 14 residues. V was trimmed by 3 bases and J by 6 bases, leaving 15 bases between them. The CDR3: CASSLSGTTAEQYV. CDR3 bases: TGTGCCAGCAGCTTGTCCGGGACGACGGCCGAGCAGTACGTC.

This clonotype was recorded a few times. The chain uses TRBV20-1 and TRBJ2-7, with 14 bases that match TRBD2. Germline assignment: CDR1 DFQATT and CDR2 SNEGSKA (reference sequence). The ends lost 3 bases at V and 0 bases at J; junction bases unmatched: 13. This CDR3 comprises 19 residues. The CDR3 bases are TGCAGTGCTAGGATTCGGGGAGGGACTAGCGGGGGTTTCTCCTACGAGCAGTACTTC. It specifies CSARIRGGTSGGFSYEQYF.

In its sample, this clonotype was seen many times. V gene TRBV7-9 combines with J gene TRBJ1-1; no firm D call. This CDR3 is built from 15 residues. Trimming took off 5 bases at V and 3 bases at J, with 16 bases between the two ends. Germline V CDR1 and CDR2: SEHNR, FQNEAQ (reference sequence). The CDR3 here is CASSPHAGADTEAFF. DNA for the CDR3: TGTGCCAGCAGCCCCCATGCGGGTGCCGACACTGAAGCTTTCTTT.

Only a few counts were recorded for this clonotype. The rearrangement uses TRBV6-5 and TRBJ2-5; no firm D call. CDR3 length equals 13 residues. Trimming cost V 3 bases and J 1 base, with 6 bases left between them. Germline CDR1 MNHEY, CDR2 SVGAGI. The CDR3 sequence is CASSYEFQETQYF. CDR3 bases: TGTGCCAGCAGTTATGAGTTCCAAGAGACCCAGTACTTC.

This clonotype was seen a handful of times. One junction end does not reproduce the germline sequence, and a read error may be involved. The chain employs TRBV5-1 and TRBJ1-3, with D possibly being TRBD1 (5 bases). The CDR3 extends over 14 amino acids. Germline V gives CDR1 SGHRS, CDR2 YFSETQ. The CDR3 DNA is TGCGCCAGCAATACCGGGACTCCTGGGAACACCATATATTTT. It translates to CASNTGTPGNTIYF.

This clonotype was counted only a few times. The CDR3, as DNA: TGCGCCAGCAGCCAAGGGTTCCTGCAGGGGGCGGTCGAAGCTTTCTTT. It encodes CASSQGFLQGAVEAFF. The chain couples TRBV4-1 to TRBJ1-1; TRBD1 aligns across 8 bases. Looked up from germline, CDR1 is MGHRA and CDR2 is YSYEKL. V lost 1 base to trimming and J lost 8 bases; unmatched junction nucleotides: 12. The CDR3 covers 16 residues.

This clonotype was found many times. The rearrangement uses TRBV10-1 and TRBJ2-7; 9 nucleotides match TRBD1. CDR1 and CDR2 from the germline V gene are WNHNN and SYGVQD (reference sequence). The CDR3 runs to 13 residues. The V gene end was trimmed by 2 bases and the J gene end by 6 bases; junction bases not matched to a gene: 2. Here the CDR3 reads CASSEGTGPEQYF. The CDR3 DNA follows: TGCGCCAGCAGTGAGGGGACAGGGCCCGAGCAGTACTTC.

This clonotype was counted many times. This rearrangement joins TRBV7-9 to TRBJ1-1; D is unclear. The CDR3 loop spans 13 amino acids. Germline V gene sequence: CDR1 SEHNR, CDR2 FQNEAQ (reference sequence). The ends were cut back, 5 bases at V and 0 bases at J, with 7 bases in the middle. The CDR3 sequence: CASSETLNTEAFF. DNA for the CDR3: TGTGCCAGCAGCGAAACCCTGAACACTGAAGCTTTCTTT.

This clonotype was recorded many times. The V and J genes are TRBV18 and TRBJ2-1, with TRBD2 matching 8 bases. Unmatched junction bases numbered 15, after V lost 8 bases and J lost 9 bases. The CDR3 consists of 15 residues. Germline loops: CDR1 KGHSH, CDR2 LQKENI. CDR3 DNA: TGTGCCAGCGGACCGCAGGGACTAGGGCTTCTTGAGCAGTTCTTC. Amino acids: CASGPQGLGLLEQFF.

This chain connects TRBV2 to TRBJ1-1; tentatively, D is TRBD1 (5 bases). CDR1 is SNHLY, CDR2 FYNNEI, per germline. V was pared by 6 bases and J by 1 base, with 15 bases between. This CDR3 is 15 amino acids long. CDR3 in DNA: TGTGCCAGCAGACGCACGGGACTCTCGAACACTGAAGCTTTCTTT. Translated, it gives CASRRTGLSNTEAFF.

There are many counts of this clonotype. The chain combines TRBV7-2 with TRBJ2-5; D might be TRBD1 or TRBD2, each matching 5 bases. Trimming shortened V by 5 bases and J by 0 bases, and 13 bases separated the two germline ends. This CDR3 region has 15 residues. Germline V lookup: CDR1 SGHTA, CDR2 FQGNSA. The CDR3 spells CASSPRWGYQETQYF. CDR3 DNA: TGTGCCAGCAGCCCCAGGTGGGGGTACCAAGAGACCCAGTACTTC.

The table lists this clonotype with a few counts. The gene calls are TRBV29-1 and TRBJ1-3; 12 nucleotides match TRBD1. The J segment lost 4 bases and the V segment lost 6 bases, leaving 1 base of the junction unmatched. The CDR3 totals 13 residues. The germline V gene has CDR1 SQVTM and CDR2 ANQGSEA. CDR3 coding DNA: TGCAGCGTGGGACAGGGGGCAGGAAACACCATATATTTT. It specifies CSVGQGAGNTIYF. Using reference TRBV29-1 and TRBJ1-3 for the parts outside the CDR3, the full variable domain is SAVISQKPSRDICQRGTSLTIQCQVDSQVTMMFWYRQQPGQSLTLIATANQGSEATYESGFVIDKFPISRPNLTFSTLTVSNMSPEDSSIYLCSVGQGAGNTIYFGEGSWLTVV.

This clonotype occurred a few times. The CDR3 reads CASSLRLAGGRSDTQYF. The CDR3 DNA sequence: TGTGCCAGCAGCTTGCGACTAGCGGGGGGGCGGTCAGATACGCAGTATTTT. J is TRBJ2-3 and V is TRBV5-5; TRBD2 matches 14 bases. V lost 1 base to trimming and J lost 4 bases; unmatched junction nucleotides: 5. The V gene's germline CDR1 is SGHKS and CDR2 YYEKEE (reference sequence). The CDR3 runs 17 residues.

This clonotype was detected a few times. The chain combines TRBV7-2 with TRBJ2-3; D unresolved. This CDR3 has 18 residues. Trimming cost V 5 bases and J 2 bases, with 23 bases left between them. The germline V gene has CDR1 SGHTA and CDR2 FQGNSA. CDR3 protein: CASSLRPLVQINTDTQYF. CDR3 sequence (DNA): TGTGCCAGCAGCCTACGTCCGTTAGTTCAAATAAACACAGATACGCAGTATTTT.

The chain employs TRBV4-1 and TRBJ2-5; 7 bases are a match to TRBD1. The CDR3 sequence is 14 residues long. Germline values: CDR1 MGHRA, CDR2 YSYEKL. V lost 5 bases and J lost 1; bases outside the gene matches: 4. The CDR3 DNA follows: TGCGCCAGCAGCAGATACAGGGGCCAAGAGACCCAGTACTTC. Translated: CASSRYRGQETQYF.

This clonotype was counted a few times. The rearrangement joins TRBV20-1 to TRBJ2-7; tentatively, D is TRBD1 (5 bases). Germline-derived CDR1 and CDR2 are DFQATT and SNEGSKA (reference sequence). This CDR3 spans 13 amino acids. Deletions cut 3 bases from V and 4 bases from J, with 13 bases between. The CDR3 is CSARAGQLYEQYV. Here the CDR3 DNA reads TGCAGTGCTAGGGCAGGGCAGTTGTACGAGCAGTACGTC.

This clonotype turned up a few times. V is TRBV12-3 or TRBV12-4 and J is TRBJ1-2; 8 bases map to TRBD1. The CDR3 consists of 13 residues. J was trimmed by 8 bases and V by 5 bases; bases with no gene match: 7. CDR3 in DNA: TGTGCCAGCAGTGCCCGGACAGGGAGCGGCTACACCTTC. It yields the protein CASSARTGSGYTF.

This clonotype was counted ten times or more. The V call is TRBV6-5, the J call TRBJ2-5; 7 bases are a match to TRBD2. Germline CDR1 reads MNHEY; CDR2 reads SVGAGI. The CDR3 length is 14 residues. J lost 1 base, V lost 5 bases, and 4 bases had no gene match. The CDR3 DNA sequence: TGTGCCAGCAGTACACGCGGGAGCCAAGAGACCCAGTACTTC. It is translated as CASSTRGSQETQYF.

This clonotype was detected a few times. The CDR3 loop reads CSARPTGAAYGYTF. The CDR3 DNA reads TGCAGTGCTAGACCTACAGGGGCTGCCTATGGCTACACCTTC. This chain joins TRBV20-1 and TRBJ1-2; the match to TRBD1 covers 7 bases. J was trimmed by 4 bases and V by 2 bases; bases with no gene match: 7. Germline V lookup: CDR1 DFQATT, CDR2 SNEGSKA (reference sequence). The CDR3 loop spans 14 amino acids.